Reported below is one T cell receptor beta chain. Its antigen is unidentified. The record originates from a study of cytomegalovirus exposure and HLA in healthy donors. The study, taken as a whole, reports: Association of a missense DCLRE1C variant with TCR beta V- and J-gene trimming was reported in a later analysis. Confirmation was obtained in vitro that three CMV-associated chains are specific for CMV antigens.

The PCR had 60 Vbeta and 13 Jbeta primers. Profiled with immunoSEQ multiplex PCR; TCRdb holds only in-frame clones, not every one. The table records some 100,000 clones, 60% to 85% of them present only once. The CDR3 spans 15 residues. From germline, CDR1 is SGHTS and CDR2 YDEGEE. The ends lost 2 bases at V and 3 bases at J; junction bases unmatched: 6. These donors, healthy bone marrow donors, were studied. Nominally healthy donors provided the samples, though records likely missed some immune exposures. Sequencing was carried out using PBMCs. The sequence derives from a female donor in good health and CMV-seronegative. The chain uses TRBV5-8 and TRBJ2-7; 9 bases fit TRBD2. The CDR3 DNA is TGTGCCAGCAGCTTTATTCTAGCGGGGAACTACGAGCAGTACTTC. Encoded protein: CASSFILAGNYEQYF.